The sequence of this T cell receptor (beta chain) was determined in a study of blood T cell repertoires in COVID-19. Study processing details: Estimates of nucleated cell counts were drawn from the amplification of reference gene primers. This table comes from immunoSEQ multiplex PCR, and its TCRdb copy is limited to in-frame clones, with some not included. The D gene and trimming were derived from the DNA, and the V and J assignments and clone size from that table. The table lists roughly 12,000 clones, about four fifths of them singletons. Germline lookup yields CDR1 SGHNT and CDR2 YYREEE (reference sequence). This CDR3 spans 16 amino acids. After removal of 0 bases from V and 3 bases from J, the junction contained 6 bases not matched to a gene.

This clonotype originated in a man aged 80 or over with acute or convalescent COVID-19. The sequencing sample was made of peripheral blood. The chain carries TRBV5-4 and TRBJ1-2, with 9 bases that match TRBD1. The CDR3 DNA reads TGTGCCAGCAGCTTGGGAGGGGACAGGGAATACTATGGCTACACCTTC. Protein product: CASSLGGDREYYGYTF.